This record covers a single T cell receptor (beta chain). The antigen is unknown. The data belong to a study of T cell responses to AZD1222 COVID-19 vaccine. Findings of the study overall: It was only a handful of AZD1222 recipients who were seropositive at baseline. Clonal diversity may have been underestimated, and the donors were mostly white British, with more females than males. The span of vaccine-associated CD4 TCRs extended across spike, with dominance at 160-218 and 743-854.

The CDR3 totals 15 residues. The V gene's germline CDR1 is MNHEY and CDR2 SVGAGI. Germline trimming cut 6 bases from V and 5 bases from J; bases unmatched to any gene: 12. Libraries were prepared by immunoSEQ multiplex PCR; TCRdb keeps only in-frame clonotypes and omits some of them. The table records 86,000 or so clones, roughly nine tenths of them present only once. The chain uses TRBV6-5 and TRBJ2-7, with TRBD1 matching over 8 bases. This clonotype was obtained from an adult in good health. Sequencing used peripheral blood, obtained on day 0 of AZD1222 vaccination. The CDR3 coding sequence is TGTGCCAGCAGGAAAATGGACAGGGTAAACGACGAGCAGTACTTC. It specifies CASRKMDRVNDEQYF.